This T cell receptor (beta chain) came from a study of T and B cells in COVID-19 patients. TRB rearrangements were amplified by multiplex PCR with BIOMED2 TRB-A/B primers. A single record per CDR3 protein comes from TCRdb applying MiXCR to the multiplex PCR reads. This sample has 9,900 or so distinct CDR3 sequences, with around 34% found just once. Each TRB amplification used roughly 220-550 ng of genomic DNA from blood. This clonotype is medium-sized. Germline CDR1 reads MNHEY; CDR2 reads SVGAGI. Germline trimming cut 10 bases from V and 4 bases from J; bases unmatched to any gene: 15. CDR3 length: 16 residues.

V is TRBV6-5 and J is TRBJ2-7; 11 bases align to TRBD2. Sequencing input: blood. The sequence derives from a human donor with active COVID-19. CDR3 in amino acids: CATEVGASGGTYEQYF. The CDR3 coding sequence is TGTGCCACCGAAGTCGGGGCTAGCGGGGGGACATACGAGCAGTACTTC.